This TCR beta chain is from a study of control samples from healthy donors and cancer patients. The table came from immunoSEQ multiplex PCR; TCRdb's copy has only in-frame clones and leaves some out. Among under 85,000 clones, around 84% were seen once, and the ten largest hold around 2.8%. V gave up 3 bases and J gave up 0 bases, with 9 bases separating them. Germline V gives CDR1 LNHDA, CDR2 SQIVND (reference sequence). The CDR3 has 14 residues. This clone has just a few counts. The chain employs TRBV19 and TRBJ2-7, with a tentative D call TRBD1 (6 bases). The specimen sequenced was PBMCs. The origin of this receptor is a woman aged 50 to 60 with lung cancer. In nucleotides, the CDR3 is TGTGCCAGTAGTATCGGGACAAACTCCTACGAGCAGTACTTC. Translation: CASSIGTNSYEQYF.